The text below deals with one T cell receptor (beta chain). No antigen is known for it. The sequencing template was cDNA reverse transcribed from extracted RNA. The repertoire was sequenced with immunoSEQ multiplex PCR; TCRdb's copy has only in-frame clones and lacks some. The profile covers 200,000 to 250,000 clones, with around 67% appearing a single time and approximately 1.2% taken by the ten largest. Both CD4+ and CD8+ T cells were separated by sorting PBMCs. The data were taken from a study of CD8+ T cells in alopecia areata. General study findings and limits: Scalp samples also yield sequences from resident alphabeta T cells of normal skin. Lesional scalp, notably in alopecia totalis/universalis, had clonality above that of normal scalp.

The CDR3 loop spans 13 amino acids. Germline CDR1 SQVTM, CDR2 ANQGSEA. Between the trimmed V and J ends, which lost 1 base and 5 bases, there was a span of 11 bases. The chain uses TRBV29-1 and TRBJ1-2, with a possible D match to TRBD1 (6 bases). Sequencing used CD4+ T cells sorted from blood, obtained at week 0. The sequence came from a human donor with alopecia areata. CDR3 coding DNA: TGCAGCGTTGAAGTGACAGGAATGTATGGCTACACCTTC. This translates into CSVEVTGMYGYTF.